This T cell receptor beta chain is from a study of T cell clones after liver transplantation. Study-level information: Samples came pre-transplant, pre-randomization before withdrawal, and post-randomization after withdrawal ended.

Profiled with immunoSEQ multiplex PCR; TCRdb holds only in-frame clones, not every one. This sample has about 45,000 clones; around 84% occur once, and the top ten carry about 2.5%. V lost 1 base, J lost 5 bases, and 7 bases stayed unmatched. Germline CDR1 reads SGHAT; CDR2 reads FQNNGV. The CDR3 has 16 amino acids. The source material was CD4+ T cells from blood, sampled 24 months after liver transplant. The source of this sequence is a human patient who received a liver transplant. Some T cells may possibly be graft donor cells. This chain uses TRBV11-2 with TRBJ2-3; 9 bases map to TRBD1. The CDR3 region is CASSLGQGVLEDTQYF. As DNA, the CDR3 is TGTGCCAGCAGCTTAGGACAGGGGGTCCTGGAAGATACGCAGTATTTT.